Listed below are T cell receptor beta chains from one sample, sequenced in a study of blood T cell dynamics during melanoma immunotherapy. TCRdb's table, derived via immunoSEQ multiplex PCR, lists solely in-frame clones and lacks some. This sample carries some 13,000 clones, 92% of them seen once, and the ten largest clones take about 0.17%. Specimen: effector memory CD8+ T cells from blood, collected from a patient treated with checkpoint blockade. The receptors were gathered from a human donor with melanoma. Each CDR3 is given with its conserved first and last residue. Each record gives: J gene, V gene, CDR3 protein.

TRBJ2-1 | TRBV28 | CASGASGDYNEQFF
TRBJ1-1 | TRBV29-1 | CSVDRERTEAFF
TRBJ2-6 | TRBV28 | CASSSETVSGANVLTF
TRBJ1-1 | TRBV19 | CASSPRAYTEAFF
TRBJ1-2 | TRBV15 | CATSRDRDRETAF
TRBJ1-1 | TRBV4-1 | CASSQEGQRDTEAFF
TRBJ2-7 | TRBV19 | CASRSVGSSYEQYF
TRBJ2-3 | TRBV7-8 | CASSSKDLGLAGETDTQYF
TRBJ2-2 | TRBV2 | CASSARDRGQNGELFF
TRBJ2-5 | TRBV28 | CASSLPGFGGEVETQYF
TRBJ2-1 | TRBV5-1 | CASSRRGGEAPNNEQFF
TRBJ2-7 | TRBV4-1 | CASSQGPMMGEQYF
TRBJ2-1 | TRBV4-3 | CASSQVRQGYNEQFF
TRBJ2-5 | TRBV27 | CASSLAGGRETQYF
TRBJ2-1 | TRBV9 | CASSGLSRGPSSYNEQFF
TRBJ1-5 | TRBV11-2 | CASSQQGMGNQPQHF
TRBJ2-1 | TRBV7-9 | CASSLRQGEDNEQFF
TRBJ2-5 | TRBV19 | CASSIGGTNQETQYF
TRBJ2-1 | TRBV30 | CAWSWSSGLLGNEQFF
TRBJ2-7 | TRBV11-2 | CASSLDPTGPYEQYF
TRBJ2-7 | TRBV28 | CASSARTGAYEQYF
TRBJ1-2 | TRBV6-5 | CASSYNRGEGYTF
TRBJ1-5 | TRBV28 | CASSSLESINQPQHF
TRBJ2-1 | TRBV27 | CASSLTGGFVQFF
TRBJ2-2 | TRBV5-1 | CASSLPGTTRAGELFF
TRBJ1-5 | TRBV2 | CASSEMTENQPQHF
TRBJ2-1 | TRBV27 | CASSLVTSGRDEQFF
TRBJ2-1 | TRBV7-9 | CASSPRDYQSDEQFF
TRBJ1-1 | TRBV4-1 | CASSQDRTFDGTEAFF
TRBJ2-3 | TRBV28 | CASRTAGELDTQYF
TRBJ2-7 | TRBV19 | CASSERLALTYEQYF